These 23 T cell receptor beta chains were sequenced from one sample in a study of blood T cell repertoires in COVID-19. Clones were read by immunoSEQ multiplex PCR, and TCRdb kept only the in-frame ones, dropping some. This sample has tens of thousands of clones; more than 85% occur once, and the top ten carry roughly 8%. The specimen was peripheral blood. All receptors derive from a man at least 80 years old with active or convalescent COVID-19.

The V call is TRBV5-1, the J call TRBJ2-7; D remains unclear. Germline assignment: CDR1 SGHRS and CDR2 YFSETQ. The V gene lost 0 bases and the J gene lost 2 bases, with 12 bases spanning the gap. The CDR3 is 15 amino acids. The DNA for the CDR3 is TGCGCCAGCAGCTTGGACGGTAGCCCTCCCTACGAGCAGTACGTC. Translated: CASSLDGSPPYEQYV.

This clone was detected a few times. The chain employs TRBV18 and TRBJ1-2; TRBD1 is a possible D gene (5 bases). CDR3 length equals 14 residues. Germline V gene data show CDR1 as KGHSH and CDR2 as LQKENI. V shed 0 bases and J shed 8 bases, with 13 bases lying between them. CDR3 sequence (DNA): TGTGCCAGCTCACCACCAGAAGGGGTGGGAGGCTACACCTTC. Translated: CASSPPEGVGGYTF.

The rearrangement links TRBV7-3 to TRBJ2-1, with 7 nucleotides matching TRBD2. The V and J ends lost 5 bases and 6 bases, in that order; junction bases with no gene match: 10. CDR3 length equals 15 residues. The V gene's germline CDR1 is SGHTA and CDR2 FQGTGA. The DNA for the CDR3 is TGTGCCAGCAGCCACAGAGGTGCGGGAGTCAATGAGCAGTTCTTC. It codes for CASSHRGAGVNEQFF.

The CDR3 bases are TGCGCCAGCAGCTTGCCAACAGCCTCTGGGGCCAACGTCCTGACTTTC. Translation: CASSLPTASGANVLTF. This chain joins TRBV5-1 and TRBJ2-6; unclear D gene. Germline V gives CDR1 SGHRS, CDR2 YFSETQ. The length of the CDR3 is 16 residues. V was trimmed by 1 base and J by 0 bases, leaving 8 bases between them.

Comment on this clone: Other DNA sequences in this specimen translate into the identical CDR3. The chain couples TRBV9 to TRBJ2-3, with TRBD2 matching over 15 bases. V lost 0 bases and J lost 4; bases outside the gene matches: 0. Germline V gene sequence: CDR1 SGDLS, CDR2 YYNGEE. The CDR3 has 16 residues. The CDR3 DNA reads as TGTGCCAGCAGCGTAGGGACTAGCGGGGGGGCAGATACGCAGTATTTT. As protein: CASSVGTSGGADTQYF.

The chain couples TRBV6-6 to TRBJ1-5; the D gene is possibly TRBD1 (5 bases). CDR1 and CDR2 from the germline V gene are MNHNY and SVGAGI (reference sequence). The CDR3 has 15 residues. The V end lost 0 bases, the J end lost 7 bases, and 13 bases lay between the germline ends. The CDR3 loop is CASSYSDTWGQPQHF. CDR3 DNA: TGTGCCAGCAGTTACTCGGACACCTGGGGACAGCCCCAGCATTTT.

The rearrangement joins TRBV29-1 to TRBJ1-3; D gene unclear. This CDR3 comprises 14 residues. Trimming took 4 bases from V and 2 from J, leaving 12 bases between them. Germline V gene data show CDR1 as SQVTM and CDR2 as ANQGSEA. CDR3 nucleotides: TGCAGCGTTGGGGAGGCGGCAGCTGGAAACACCATATATTTT. This encodes CSVGEAAAGNTIYF.

The chain links TRBV2 to TRBJ1-4, with 7 bases that match TRBD1. Germline CDR1 is SNHLY and CDR2 is FYNNEI. The CDR3 consists of 15 residues. The trim removed 6 bases at V and 7 bases at J, leaving 11 bases unmatched. CDR3 bases: TGTGCCAGCAGGGGGGGACAGTCGCCTCTTGAAAAACTGTTTTTT. It specifies CASRGGQSPLEKLFF. Full variable domain (rest looked up from reference TRBV2 and TRBJ1-4): EPEVTQTPSHQVTQMGQEVILRCVPISNHLYFYWYRQILGQKVEFLVSFYNNEISEKSEIFDDQFSVERPDGSNFTLKIRSTKLEDSAMYFCASRGGQSPLEKLFFGSGTQLSVL.

CDR3 bases: TGTGCCATCAGTGATCCCGGGACAGGCTACGAGCAGTACGTC. It codes for CAISDPGTGYEQYV. The chain is built from TRBV10-3 and TRBJ2-7; 8 bases fit TRBD1. This CDR3 comprises 14 residues. V shed 3 bases and J 3 bases; nucleotides not matched to a gene: 4. Germline lookup yields CDR1 ENHRY and CDR2 SYGVKD.

The chain carries TRBV19 and TRBJ2-1; 13 bases agree with TRBD2. The CDR3 length is 14 residues. V shed 5 bases and J 10 bases; nucleotides not matched to a gene: 5. Germline V lookup: CDR1 LNHDA, CDR2 SQIVND (reference sequence). The CDR3 spells CASSPRTSGGEQFF. The CDR3 region has the DNA TGTGCCAGTAGTCCCCGGACTAGCGGGGGAGAGCAGTTCTTC. The complete variable domain, with remaining parts taken from reference TRBV19 and TRBJ2-1, reads DGGITQSPKYLFRKEGQNVTLSCEQNLNHDAMYWYRQDPGQGLRLIYYSQIVNDFQKGDIAEGYSVSREKKESFPLTVTSAQKNPTAFYLCASSPRTSGGEQFFGPGTRLTVL.

The chain employs TRBV28 and TRBJ2-3; TRBD1 matches at 7 bases. The CDR3 spans 15 residues. With V trimmed by 5 bases and J by 3 bases, 8 bases remained unmatched. Germline lookup yields CDR1 MDHEN and CDR2 SYDVKM. This CDR3 is CASSHGQVRTDTQYF. The CDR3 nucleotides read TGTGCCAGCAGTCACGGACAGGTGAGAACAGATACGCAGTATTTT. Full variable domain (missing parts from reference TRBV28 and TRBJ2-3): DVKVTQSSRYLVKRTGEKVFLECVQDMDHENMFWYRQDPGLGLRLIYFSYDVKMKEKGDIPEGYSVSREKKERFSLILESASTNQTSMYLCASSHGQVRTDTQYFGPGTRLTVL.

The rearrangement joins TRBV5-1 to TRBJ1-5; 8 nucleotides align to TRBD1. The CDR3 spans 16 residues. Germline V CDR1 and CDR2: SGHRS, YFSETQ. V lost 4 bases to trimming and J lost 0 bases; unmatched junction nucleotides: 6. The CDR3 nucleotides read TGCGCCAGCAGCCCCCAGGGGGCGCGTAGCAATCAGCCCCAGCATTTT. Encoded protein: CASSPQGARSNQPQHF.

This rearrangement joins TRBV7-3 to TRBJ1-1, with D uncertain. The CDR3 contains 14 residues. With 2 bases removed from V and 3 bases from J, the gap between germline ends came to 10 bases. Per the germline V gene, CDR1 is SGHTA and CDR2 is FQGTGA. The DNA of the CDR3 is TGTGCCAGCAGCTTAGGCGGCGGAGACACTGAAGCTTTCTTT. Translation gives CASSLGGGDTEAFF. The complete variable domain, with remaining parts taken from reference TRBV7-3 and TRBJ1-1, reads GAGVSQTPSNKVTEKGKYVELRCDPISGHTALYWYRQSLGQGPEFLIYFQGTGAADDSGLPNDRFFAVRPEGSVSTLKIQRTERGDSAVYLCASSLGGGDTEAFFGQGTRLTVV.

The rearrangement uses TRBV9 and TRBJ1-1; 10 bases agree with TRBD1. J lost 5 bases, V lost 0 bases, and 4 bases had no gene match. The germline CDR1 and CDR2 sequences are SGDLS and YYNGEE. CDR3 length equals 15 residues. The DNA of the CDR3 is TGTGCCAGCAGCGTAGGGACAGGGGGAGGTACTGAAGCTTTCTTT. Translating it yields CASSVGTGGGTEAFF.

The chain joins TRBV6-5 to TRBJ2-1; D possibly corresponds to TRBD1 (5 bases). The CDR3 spans 15 residues. From germline, CDR1 is MNHEY and CDR2 SVGAGI. Deletions cut 6 bases from V and 3 bases from J, with 15 bases between. The CDR3 loop reads CASRPNQGYYNEQFF. As DNA, the CDR3 is TGTGCCAGCAGACCCAATCAGGGATACTACAATGAGCAGTTCTTC.

V and J are TRBV27 and TRBJ2-7; 9 bases align to TRBD1. Germline CDR1 MNHEY, CDR2 SMNVEV (reference sequence). V lost 4 bases to trimming and J lost 0 bases; unmatched junction nucleotides: 4. This CDR3 has 15 amino acids. Written as DNA, the CDR3 is TGTGCCAGCAGTTCCCGGGACAGGGACTCCTACGAGCAGTACGTC. Protein product: CASSSRDRDSYEQYV.

The chain employs TRBV18 and TRBJ1-1; 9 bases map to TRBD1. Trimming cost V 5 bases and J 0 bases; bases outside gene matches: 7. The CDR3 is made up of 16 amino acids. The V gene's germline CDR1 is KGHSH and CDR2 LQKENI. CDR3 region: CASSARDRGMNTEAFF. In DNA, the CDR3 is TGTGCCAGCTCAGCGCGAGACAGGGGGATGAACACTGAAGCTTTCTTT.

J is TRBJ1-2 and V is TRBV18; 7 bases line up with TRBD1. The CDR3 length is 14 residues. V trimming: 5 bases; J trimming: 7 bases; junction bases outside the gene matches: 10. CDR1 is KGHSH, CDR2 LQKENI, per germline. This chain's CDR3 is CASSSRDSGFGYTF. The CDR3 coding sequence is TGTGCCAGCTCATCGCGGGACAGCGGGTTTGGCTACACCTTC.

The chain combines TRBV2 with TRBJ1-2; 7 nucleotides agree with TRBD1. Looked up from germline, CDR1 is SNHLY and CDR2 is FYNNEI. The CDR3 runs 14 residues. With 4 bases clipped from V and 8 bases from J, the junction kept 10 bases outside the gene matches. CDR3 sequence (DNA): TGTGCCAGCAGTGTCTGGCAGGGGGGTTACGGCTACACCTTC. As protein: CASSVWQGGYGYTF. The full variable domain, its missing parts supplied by reference TRBV2 and TRBJ1-2, is EPEVTQTPSHQVTQMGQEVILRCVPISNHLYFYWYRQILGQKVEFLVSFYNNEISEKSEIFDDQFSVERPDGSNFTLKIRSTKLEDSAMYFCASSVWQGGYGYTFGSGTRLTVV.

The chain is built from TRBV29-1 and TRBJ2-1; a possible D gene is TRBD1 (5 bases). The V gene's germline CDR1 is SQVTM and CDR2 ANQGSEA. Trimming cost V 7 bases and J 7 bases, with 17 bases left between them. This CDR3 has 13 amino acids. In nucleotides, the CDR3 is TGCAGCGCCTCATTAGGGGCGGATAATGAGCAGTTCTTC. It specifies CSASLGADNEQFF.

The V gene is TRBV5-1, the J gene TRBJ2-3, with D uncertain. V shed 4 bases and J shed 6 bases, with 15 bases lying between them. The CDR3 has 14 amino acids. Germline CDR1 SGHRS, CDR2 YFSETQ. The CDR3 reads CASSLAGRVDTQYF. In nucleotides, the CDR3 is TGCGCCAGCAGCCTCGCCGGTCGGGTGGATACGCAGTATTTT. The whole variable domain, filled in from reference TRBV5-1 and TRBJ2-3, reads KAGVTQTPRYLIKTRGQQVTLSCSPISGHRSVSWYQQTPGQGLQFLFEYFSETQRNKGNFPGRFSGRQFSNSRSEMNVSTLELGDSALYLCASSLAGRVDTQYFGPGTRLTVL.

V is TRBV6-5 and J is TRBJ2-5; tentatively, D is TRBD1 (5 bases). The germline V and J ends were trimmed by 3 bases and 5 bases, with 10 bases remaining between them. Germline CDR1 MNHEY, CDR2 SVGAGI. The CDR3 runs 13 residues. The CDR3 coding sequence is TGTGCCAGCAGTTATCAGGGTGGGGAGACCCAGTACTTC. This encodes CASSYQGGETQYF.

The J gene is TRBJ2-5, the V gene TRBV28, with TRBD2 identical over 11 bases. CDR3 length: 18 residues. V dropped 5 bases and J dropped 4; count of bases not matched to a gene: 15. In germline, CDR1 is MDHEN, CDR2 SYDVKM. The CDR3 DNA is TGTGCCAGCAGTCCGAAGTTAGGTAGCGGGGGGGCCGGAGAGACCCAGTACTTC. Translating gives CASSPKLGSGGAGETQYF.